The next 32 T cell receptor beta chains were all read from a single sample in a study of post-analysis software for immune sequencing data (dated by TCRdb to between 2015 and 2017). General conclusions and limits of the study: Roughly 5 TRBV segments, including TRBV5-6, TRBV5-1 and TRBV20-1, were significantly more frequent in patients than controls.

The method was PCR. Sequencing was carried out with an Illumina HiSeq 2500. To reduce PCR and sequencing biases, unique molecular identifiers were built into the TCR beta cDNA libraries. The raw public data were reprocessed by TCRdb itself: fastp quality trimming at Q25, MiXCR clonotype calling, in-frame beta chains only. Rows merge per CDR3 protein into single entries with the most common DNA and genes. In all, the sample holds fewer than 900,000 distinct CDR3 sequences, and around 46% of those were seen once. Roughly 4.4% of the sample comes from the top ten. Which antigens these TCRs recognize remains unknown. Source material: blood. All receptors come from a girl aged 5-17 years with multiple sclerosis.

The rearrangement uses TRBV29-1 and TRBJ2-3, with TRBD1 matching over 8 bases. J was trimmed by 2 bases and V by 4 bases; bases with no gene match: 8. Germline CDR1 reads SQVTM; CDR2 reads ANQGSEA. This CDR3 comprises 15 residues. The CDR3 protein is CSVVGTGLPTDTQYF. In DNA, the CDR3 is TGCAGCGTTGTCGGGACAGGCTTACCCACAGATACGCAGTATTTT.

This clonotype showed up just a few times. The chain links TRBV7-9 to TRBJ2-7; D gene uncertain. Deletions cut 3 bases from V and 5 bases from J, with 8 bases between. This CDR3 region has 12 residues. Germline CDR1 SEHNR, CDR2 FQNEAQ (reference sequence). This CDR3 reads CASSFPTNEQYF. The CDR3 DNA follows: TGTGCCAGCAGCTTTCCGACAAACGAGCAGTACTTC.

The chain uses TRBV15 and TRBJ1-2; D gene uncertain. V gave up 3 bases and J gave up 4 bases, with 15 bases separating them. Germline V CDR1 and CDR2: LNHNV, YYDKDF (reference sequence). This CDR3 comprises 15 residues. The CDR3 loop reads CATSRAPGSSYGYTF. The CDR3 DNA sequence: TGTGCCACCAGCAGGGCCCCGGGGTCAAGCTATGGCTACACCTTC.

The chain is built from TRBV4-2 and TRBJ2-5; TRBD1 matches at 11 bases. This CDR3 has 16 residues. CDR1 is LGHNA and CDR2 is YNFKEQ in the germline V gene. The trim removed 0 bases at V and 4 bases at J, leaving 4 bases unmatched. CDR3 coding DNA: TGTGCCAGCAGCCAAGAGTGGACAGGGGGCTTAGAGACCCAGTACTTC. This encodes CASSQEWTGGLETQYF.

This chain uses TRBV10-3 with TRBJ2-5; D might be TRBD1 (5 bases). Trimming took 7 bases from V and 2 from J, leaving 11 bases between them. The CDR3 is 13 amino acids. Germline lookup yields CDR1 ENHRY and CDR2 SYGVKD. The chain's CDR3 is CAITTDPQETQYF. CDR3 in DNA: TGTGCCATCACGACAGATCCTCAAGAGACCCAGTACTTC.

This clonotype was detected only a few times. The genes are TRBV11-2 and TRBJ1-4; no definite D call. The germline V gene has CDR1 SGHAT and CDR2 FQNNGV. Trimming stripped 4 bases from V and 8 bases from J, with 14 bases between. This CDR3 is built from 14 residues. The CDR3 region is CASSSPGGGEKLFF. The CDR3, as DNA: TGTGCCAGCAGCTCTCCGGGAGGAGGGGAAAAACTGTTTTTT.

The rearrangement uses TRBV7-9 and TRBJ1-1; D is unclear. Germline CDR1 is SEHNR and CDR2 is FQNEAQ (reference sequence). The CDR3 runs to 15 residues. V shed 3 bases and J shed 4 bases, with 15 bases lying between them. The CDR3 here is CASSLPQPRGTEAFF. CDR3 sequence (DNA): TGTGCCAGCAGCTTGCCCCAACCAAGAGGCACTGAAGCTTTCTTT.

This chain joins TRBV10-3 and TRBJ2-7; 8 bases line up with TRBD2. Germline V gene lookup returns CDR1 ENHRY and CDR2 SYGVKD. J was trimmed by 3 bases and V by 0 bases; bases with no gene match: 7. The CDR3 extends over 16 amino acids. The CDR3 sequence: CAISESKASGLYEQYF. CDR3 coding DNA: TGTGCCATCAGTGAGTCGAAGGCTAGCGGGCTCTACGAGCAGTACTTC.

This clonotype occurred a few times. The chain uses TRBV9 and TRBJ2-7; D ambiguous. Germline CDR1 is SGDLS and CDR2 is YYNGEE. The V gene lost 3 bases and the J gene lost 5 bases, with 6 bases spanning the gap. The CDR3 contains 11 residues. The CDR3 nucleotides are TGTGCCAGCAGCGGCGGAGACGAGCAGTACTTC. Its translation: CASSGGDEQYF.

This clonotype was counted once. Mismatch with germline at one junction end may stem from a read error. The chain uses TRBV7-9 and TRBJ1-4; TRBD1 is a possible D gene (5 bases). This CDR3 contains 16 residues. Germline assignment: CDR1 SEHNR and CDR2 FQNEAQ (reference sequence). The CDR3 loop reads CASGAPSGIPHEELFF. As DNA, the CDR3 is TGTGCCAGCGGGGCCCCCTCCGGGATCCCCCATGAAGAACTGTTTTTT.

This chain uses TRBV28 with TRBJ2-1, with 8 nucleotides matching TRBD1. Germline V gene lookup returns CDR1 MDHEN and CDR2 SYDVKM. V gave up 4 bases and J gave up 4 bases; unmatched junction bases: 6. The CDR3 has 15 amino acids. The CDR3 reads CASSSRGQPYNEQFF. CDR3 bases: TGTGCCAGCAGTTCCAGGGGGCAACCTTACAATGAGCAGTTCTTC.

The CDR3 DNA reads as TGCAGTGCTAGAGCCGGGCAGACCTATGAAGCTTTCTTT. Translated, it gives CSARAGQTYEAFF. The chain links TRBV20-1 to TRBJ1-1; D gene unclear. With 1 base removed from V and 7 bases from J, the gap between germline ends came to 13 bases. The CDR3 is 13 amino acids. Germline assignment: CDR1 DFQATT and CDR2 SNEGSKA (reference sequence).

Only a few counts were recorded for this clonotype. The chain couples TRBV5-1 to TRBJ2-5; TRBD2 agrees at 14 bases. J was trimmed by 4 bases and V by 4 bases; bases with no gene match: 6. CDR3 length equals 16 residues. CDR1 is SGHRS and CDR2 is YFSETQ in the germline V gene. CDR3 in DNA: TGCGCCAGCAGCACGGGACTAGCGGGAGTCCCAGAGACCCAGTACTTC. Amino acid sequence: CASSTGLAGVPETQYF.

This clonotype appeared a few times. The CDR3 nucleotides are TGCAGTGCTAGAGTGTTGGTGGATGTCTACGAGGAGCAGTACTTC. Translating it yields CSARVLVDVYEEQYF. The chain recombines TRBV20-1 with TRBJ2-7; D is unresolved. The CDR3 extends over 15 amino acids. CDR1 DFQATT and CDR2 SNEGSKA come from the germline V gene (reference sequence). V lost 1 base, J lost 7 bases, and 20 bases lay in between.

The CDR3 coding sequence is TGTGCCACCAGCAGAGAAGGGAACGGACTCCCCATGATAGGTGAGCAGTTCTTC. Its protein is CATSREGNGLPMIGEQFF. The chain joins TRBV15 to TRBJ2-1; D might be TRBD2 (5 bases). The ends were cut back, 0 bases at V and 9 bases at J, with 24 bases in the middle. Germline CDR1 and CDR2: LNHNV and YYDKDF (reference sequence). This CDR3 has 18 amino acids.

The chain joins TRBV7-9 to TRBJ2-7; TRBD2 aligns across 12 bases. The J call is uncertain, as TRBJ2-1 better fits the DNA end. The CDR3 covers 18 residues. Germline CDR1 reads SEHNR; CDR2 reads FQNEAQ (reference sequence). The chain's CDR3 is CASSSSLKLAGGHNEQFF. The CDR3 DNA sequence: TGTGCCAGCAGCTCATCTCTGAAACTAGCGGGAGGACACAATGAGCAGTTCTTC.

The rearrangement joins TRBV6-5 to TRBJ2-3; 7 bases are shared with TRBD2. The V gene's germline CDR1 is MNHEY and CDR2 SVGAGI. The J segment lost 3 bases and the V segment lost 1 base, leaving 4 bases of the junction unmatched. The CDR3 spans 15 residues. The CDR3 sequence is CASSYLPGLTDTQYF. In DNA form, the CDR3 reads TGTGCCAGCAGTTACTTGCCGGGACTAACAGATACGCAGTATTTT.

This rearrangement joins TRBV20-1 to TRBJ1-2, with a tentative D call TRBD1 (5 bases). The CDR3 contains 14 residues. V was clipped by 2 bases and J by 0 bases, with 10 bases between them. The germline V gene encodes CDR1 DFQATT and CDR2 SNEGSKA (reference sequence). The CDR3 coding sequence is TGCAGTGCTAGACGGGACGTCCCTAACTATGGCTACACCTTC. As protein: CSARRDVPNYGYTF.

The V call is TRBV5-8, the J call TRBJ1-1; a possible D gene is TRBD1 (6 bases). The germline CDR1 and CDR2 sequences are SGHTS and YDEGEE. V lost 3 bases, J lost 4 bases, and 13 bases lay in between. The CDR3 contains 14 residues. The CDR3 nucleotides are TGTGCCAGCAGCTCCAAGGGGGGGTTCACTGAAGCTTTCTTT. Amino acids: CASSSKGGFTEAFF.

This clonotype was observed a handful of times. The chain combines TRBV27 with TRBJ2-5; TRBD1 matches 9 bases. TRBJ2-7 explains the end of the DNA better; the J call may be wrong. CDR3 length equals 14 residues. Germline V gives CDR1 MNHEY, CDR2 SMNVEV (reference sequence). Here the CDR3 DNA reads TGTGCCAGCAGTTTAGACAGGGGGATCTACGAGCAGTACTTC. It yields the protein CASSLDRGIYEQYF.

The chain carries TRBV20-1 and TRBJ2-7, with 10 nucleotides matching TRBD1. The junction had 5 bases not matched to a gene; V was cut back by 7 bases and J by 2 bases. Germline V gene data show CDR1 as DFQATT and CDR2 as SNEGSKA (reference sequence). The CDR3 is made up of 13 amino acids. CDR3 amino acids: CSVDRGQPYEQYF. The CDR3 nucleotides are TGCAGTGTCGACAGGGGGCAGCCCTACGAGCAGTACTTC.

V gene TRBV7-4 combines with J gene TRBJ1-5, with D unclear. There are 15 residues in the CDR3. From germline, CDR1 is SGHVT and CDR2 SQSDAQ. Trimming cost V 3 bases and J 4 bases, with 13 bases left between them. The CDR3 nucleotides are TGTGCCAGCAGCTTCTGGACCGAAGGAAATCAGCCCCAGCATTTT. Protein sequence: CASSFWTEGNQPQHF.

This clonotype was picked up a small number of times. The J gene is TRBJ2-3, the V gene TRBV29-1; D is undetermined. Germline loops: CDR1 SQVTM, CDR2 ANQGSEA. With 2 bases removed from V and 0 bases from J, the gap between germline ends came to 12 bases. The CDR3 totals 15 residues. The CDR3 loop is CSVERAGLSTDTQYF. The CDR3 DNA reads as TGCAGCGTTGAAAGGGCAGGCCTCAGCACAGATACGCAGTATTTT.

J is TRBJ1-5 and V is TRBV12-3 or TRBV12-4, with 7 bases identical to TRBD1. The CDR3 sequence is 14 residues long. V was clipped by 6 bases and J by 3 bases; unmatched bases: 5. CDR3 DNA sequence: TGTGCCAGCAGAGGGGACAGCCCCAATCAGCCCCAGCATTTT. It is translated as CASRGDSPNQPQHF.

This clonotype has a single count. The chain's CDR3 is CAISGADTQYF. In DNA, the CDR3 is TGTGCCATCTCCGGCGCAGATACGCAGTATTTT. This sequence joins TRBV10-3 and TRBJ2-3; D unresolved. The CDR3 runs to 11 residues. Germline CDR1 and CDR2: ENHRY and SYGVKD. The V and J ends lost 8 bases and 4 bases respectively, with 7 bases between them.

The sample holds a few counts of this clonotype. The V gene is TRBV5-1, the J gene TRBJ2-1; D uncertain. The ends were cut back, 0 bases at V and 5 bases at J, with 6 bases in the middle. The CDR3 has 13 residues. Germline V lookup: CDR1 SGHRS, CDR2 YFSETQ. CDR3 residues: CASSLDSNNEQFF. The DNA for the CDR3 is TGCGCCAGCAGCTTGGATAGTAACAATGAGCAGTTCTTC.

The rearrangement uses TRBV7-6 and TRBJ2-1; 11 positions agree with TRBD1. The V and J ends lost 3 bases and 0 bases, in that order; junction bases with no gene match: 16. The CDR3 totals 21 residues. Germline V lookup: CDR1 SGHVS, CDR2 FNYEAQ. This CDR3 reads CASSFPGPGQGGESSYNEQFF. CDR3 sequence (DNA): TGTGCCAGCAGCTTCCCCGGGCCGGGACAGGGGGGGGAAAGCTCCTACAATGAGCAGTTCTTC.

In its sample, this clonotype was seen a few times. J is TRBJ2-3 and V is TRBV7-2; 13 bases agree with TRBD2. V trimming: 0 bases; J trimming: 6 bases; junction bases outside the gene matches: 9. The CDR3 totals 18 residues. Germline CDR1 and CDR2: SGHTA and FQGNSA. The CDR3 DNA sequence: TGTGCCAGCAGCTTAGCCAAACTGACTAGCGGGAGGATGGATACGCAGTATTTT. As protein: CASSLAKLTSGRMDTQYF. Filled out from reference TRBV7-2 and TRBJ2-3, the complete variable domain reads GAGVSQSPSNKVTEKGKDVELRCDPISGHTALYWYRQSLGQGLEFLIYFQGNSAPDKSGLPSDRFSAERTGGSVSTLTIQRTQQEDSAVYLCASSLAKLTSGRMDTQYFGPGTRLTVL.

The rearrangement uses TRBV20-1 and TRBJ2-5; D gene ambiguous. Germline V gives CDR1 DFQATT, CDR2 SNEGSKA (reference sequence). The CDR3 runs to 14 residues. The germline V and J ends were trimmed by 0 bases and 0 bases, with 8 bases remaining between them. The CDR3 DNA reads TGCAGTGCTAGAGATTTGAGGTACCAAGAGACCCAGTACTTC. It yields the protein CSARDLRYQETQYF.

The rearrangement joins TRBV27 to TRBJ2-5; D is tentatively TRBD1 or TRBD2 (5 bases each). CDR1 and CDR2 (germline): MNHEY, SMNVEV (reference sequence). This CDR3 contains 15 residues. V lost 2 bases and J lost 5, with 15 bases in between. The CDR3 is CASSLQPGWGETQYF. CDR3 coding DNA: TGTGCCAGCAGTTTACAACCCGGCTGGGGGGAGACCCAGTACTTC.

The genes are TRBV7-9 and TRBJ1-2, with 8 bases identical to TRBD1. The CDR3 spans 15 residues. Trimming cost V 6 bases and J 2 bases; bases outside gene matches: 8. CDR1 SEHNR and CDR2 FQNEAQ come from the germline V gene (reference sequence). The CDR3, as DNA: TGTGCCAGCAGTCCAGGACAGGGAATCAACTATGGCTACACCTTC. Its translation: CASSPGQGINYGYTF.

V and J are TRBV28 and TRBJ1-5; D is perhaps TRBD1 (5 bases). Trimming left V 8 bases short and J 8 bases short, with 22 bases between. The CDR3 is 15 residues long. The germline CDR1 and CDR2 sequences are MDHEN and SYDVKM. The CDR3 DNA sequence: TGTGCCAGCCGTGGGGGGAAAAATCGGTTTAAGCCCCAGCATTTT. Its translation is CASRGGKNRFKPQHF.